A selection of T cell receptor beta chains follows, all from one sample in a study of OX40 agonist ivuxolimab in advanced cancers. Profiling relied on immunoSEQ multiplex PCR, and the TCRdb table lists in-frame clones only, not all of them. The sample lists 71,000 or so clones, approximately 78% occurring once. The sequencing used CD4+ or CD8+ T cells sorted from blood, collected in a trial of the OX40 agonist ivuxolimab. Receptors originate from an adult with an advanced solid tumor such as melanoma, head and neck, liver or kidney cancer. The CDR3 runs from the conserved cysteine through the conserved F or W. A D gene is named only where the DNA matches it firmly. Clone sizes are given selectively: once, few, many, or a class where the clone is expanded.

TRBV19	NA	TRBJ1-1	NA	TGTGCCAGTTTCCGGGGCATGAACACTGAAGCTTTCTTT	CASFRGMNTEAFF
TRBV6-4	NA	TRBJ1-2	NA	TGTGCCAGCAGACACGGTGGTCACCTCGACTATGGCTACACCTTC	CASRHGGHLDYGYTF
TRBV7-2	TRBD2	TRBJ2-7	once	TGTGCCAGCACCATTCGGACTAGCAACAACGAGCAGTACTTC	CASTIRTSNNEQYF
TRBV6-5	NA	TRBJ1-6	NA	TGTGCCAGCAAGAAAACGGGGGATTCACCCCTCCACTTT	CASKKTGDSPLHF
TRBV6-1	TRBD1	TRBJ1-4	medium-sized	TGTGCCAGCAGGGGACAGGGGAATGAAAAACTGTTTTTT	CASRGQGNEKLFF
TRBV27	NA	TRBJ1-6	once	TGTGCCAGCAGTTTATCGATCAGTGCTGATAATTCACCCCTCCACTTT	CASSLSISADNSPLHF
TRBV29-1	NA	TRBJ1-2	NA	TGCAGCGTTGAAGCCGGGGGGCAAGTCGGCTACACCTTC	CSVEAGGQVGYTF
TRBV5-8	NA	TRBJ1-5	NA	TGTGCCAGCAGCTCGATGGGTACTCAGCCCCAGCATTTT	CASSSMGTQPQHF
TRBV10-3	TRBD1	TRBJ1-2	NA	TGTGCCATCAGTGAGGGGACAGGGTACTATGGCTACACCTTC	CAISEGTGYYGYTF
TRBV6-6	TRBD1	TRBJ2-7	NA	TGTGCCAGCAGTCAGGGACAGGGGACCTACGAGCAGTACTTC	CASSQGQGTYEQYF
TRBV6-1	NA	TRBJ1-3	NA	TGTGCCAGCATCAGGGAACACTCTGGAAACACCATATATTTT	CASIREHSGNTIYF
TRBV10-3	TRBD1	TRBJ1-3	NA	TGTGCCACGATGAAACCAGGGACAGGATCGACTGGAAACACCATATATTTT	CATMKPGTGSTGNTIYF
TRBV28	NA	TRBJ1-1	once	TGTGCCAGCAGTTCCTACAGGGAACGTTATACTGAAGCTTTCTTT	CASSSYRERYTEAFF
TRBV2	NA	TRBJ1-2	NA	TGTGCCAGCAGTTCGCAAAGGGTGGATGGCTACACCTTC	CASSSQRVDGYTF
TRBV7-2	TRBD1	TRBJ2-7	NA	TGTGCCAGCAGCTTGGGACAGGGGGGTTACGAGCAGTACTTC	CASSLGQGGYEQYF
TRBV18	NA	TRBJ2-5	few	TGTGCCAGCCTAGGTTCCGGCGGACTAATAGAGACCCAGTACTTC	CASLGSGGLIETQYF